This T cell receptor (beta chain) was profiled in a study of T cell changes during pregnancy in multiple sclerosis. Method: immunoSEQ multiplex PCR; TCRdb's copy keeps in-frame clones and lacks some. The table lists approximately 44,000 clones, roughly nine tenths of them singletons. The CDR3 spans 16 residues. Germline CDR1 and CDR2: SGDLS and YYNGEE. V gave up 6 bases and J gave up 5 bases, with 22 bases separating them. This specimen was CD4+ T cells from peripheral blood mononuclear cells, taken in the first trimester of pregnancy. The chain joins TRBV9 to TRBJ2-3; possibly TRBD2 for D (7 bases). The receptor comes from a female donor with multiple sclerosis, enrolled in a pregnancy study. Here the CDR3 DNA reads TGTGCCAGCAACCCAGGGGCGGGAGCTCCGGAAGATACGCAGTATTTT. This gives the protein CASNPGAGAPEDTQYF. Full variable domain (remainder filled in from reference TRBV9 and TRBJ2-3): DSGVTQTPKHLITATGQRVTLRCSPRSGDLSVYWYQQSLDQGLQFLIQYYNGEERAKGNILERFSAQQFPDLHSELNLSSLELGDSALYFCASNPGAGAPEDTQYFGPGTRLTVL.